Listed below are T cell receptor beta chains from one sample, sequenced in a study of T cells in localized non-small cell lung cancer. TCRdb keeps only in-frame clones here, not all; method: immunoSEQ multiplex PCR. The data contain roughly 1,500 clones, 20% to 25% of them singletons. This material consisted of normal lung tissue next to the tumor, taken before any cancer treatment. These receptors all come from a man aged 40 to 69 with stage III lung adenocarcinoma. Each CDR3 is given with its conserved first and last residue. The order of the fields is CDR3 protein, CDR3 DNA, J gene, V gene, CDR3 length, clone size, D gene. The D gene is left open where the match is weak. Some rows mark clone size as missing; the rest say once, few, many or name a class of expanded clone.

cdr3_aa: CASSGTRTFYEQYF; cdr3_nt: TGTGCCAGCAGTGGTACTAGGACCTTCTACGAGCAGTACTTC; j_call: TRBJ2-7; v_call: TRBV28; cdr3_length: 14; clone_size: few; d_call: NA
cdr3_aa: CASSYPVAGGKNIQYF; cdr3_nt: TGTGCCAGCAGTTACCCCGTTGCGGGGGGCAAAAACATTCAGTACTTC; j_call: TRBJ2-4; v_call: TRBV6-8; cdr3_length: 16; clone_size: few; d_call: TRBD2
cdr3_aa: CASSSRAVDTQYF; cdr3_nt: TGTGCCAGTAGTTCACGGGCCGTAGATACGCAGTATTTT; j_call: TRBJ2-3; v_call: TRBV19; cdr3_length: 13; clone_size: NA; d_call: NA
cdr3_aa: CASRRLASNEQFF; cdr3_nt: TGTGCCAGCAGGAGACTAGCCAGCAATGAGCAGTTCTTC; j_call: TRBJ2-1; v_call: TRBV6-8; cdr3_length: 13; clone_size: NA; d_call: TRBD2
cdr3_aa: CASSLTGNTGELFF; cdr3_nt: TGTGCCAGCAGCTTGACCGGGAACACCGGGGAGCTGTTTTTT; j_call: TRBJ2-2; v_call: TRBV11-3; cdr3_length: 14; clone_size: NA; d_call: NA
cdr3_aa: CASQTALYQPQHF; cdr3_nt: TGTGCCAGCCAGACAGCCTTATATCAGCCCCAGCATTTT; j_call: TRBJ1-5; v_call: TRBV28; cdr3_length: 13; clone_size: NA; d_call: NA
cdr3_aa: CASSLASEDGEQFF; cdr3_nt: TGCGCCAGCAGCTTGGCCTCTGAGGATGGGGAGCAGTTCTTC; j_call: TRBJ2-1; v_call: TRBV5-1; cdr3_length: 14; clone_size: NA; d_call: NA
cdr3_aa: CASSEPDRAGLYGYTF; cdr3_nt: TGTGCCAGCAGTGAACCGGACAGGGCGGGCCTATATGGCTACACCTTC; j_call: TRBJ1-2; v_call: TRBV25-1; cdr3_length: 16; clone_size: NA; d_call: TRBD1
cdr3_aa: CASSQGGWTEAFF; cdr3_nt: TGTGCCAGCAGCCAAGGTGGGTGGACTGAAGCTTTCTTT; j_call: TRBJ1-1; v_call: TRBV7-2; cdr3_length: 13; clone_size: NA; d_call: NA
cdr3_aa: CASSDRDNYGYTF; cdr3_nt: TGTGCCAGCAGTGACCGGGACAACTATGGCTACACCTTC; j_call: TRBJ1-2; v_call: TRBV6-8; cdr3_length: 13; clone_size: few; d_call: NA
cdr3_aa: CASQKIESSGNTIYF; cdr3_nt: TGTGCCAGTCAAAAGATTGAGAGCTCTGGAAACACCATATATTTT; j_call: TRBJ1-3; v_call: TRBV19; cdr3_length: 15; clone_size: few; d_call: NA
cdr3_aa: CASSFGQGSSYNSPLHF; cdr3_nt: TGTGCCAGCAGTTTCGGACAGGGAAGCTCCTATAATTCACCCCTCCACTTT; j_call: TRBJ1-6; v_call: TRBV6-8; cdr3_length: 17; clone_size: few; d_call: TRBD1
cdr3_aa: CASSPLGGQGYNEQFF; cdr3_nt: TGTGCCAGCAGTCCCCTCGGGGGACAGGGCTATAATGAGCAGTTCTTC; j_call: TRBJ2-1; v_call: TRBV6-8; cdr3_length: 16; clone_size: medium-sized; d_call: TRBD1
cdr3_aa: CASSARSDQPQHF; cdr3_nt: TGTGCCAGTAGTGCCCGGAGTGATCAGCCCCAGCATTTT; j_call: TRBJ1-5; v_call: TRBV19; cdr3_length: 13; clone_size: NA; d_call: NA
cdr3_aa: CASSPGQGRDEKLFF; cdr3_nt: TGTGCCAGCAGCCCCGGACAGGGAAGGGATGAAAAACTGTTTTTT; j_call: TRBJ1-4; v_call: TRBV16; cdr3_length: 15; clone_size: NA; d_call: TRBD1
cdr3_aa: CASSLKTGATNEKLFF; cdr3_nt: TGTGCCAGCAGCCTAAAGACAGGGGCAACTAATGAAAAACTGTTTTTT; j_call: TRBJ1-4; v_call: TRBV9; cdr3_length: 16; clone_size: medium-sized; d_call: TRBD1
cdr3_aa: CSVEGGGGQPQHF; cdr3_nt: TGCAGCGTTGAAGGGGGAGGAGGCCAGCCCCAGCATTTT; j_call: TRBJ1-5; v_call: TRBV29-1; cdr3_length: 13; clone_size: NA; d_call: NA
cdr3_aa: CASSGETSGFYTDTQYF; cdr3_nt: TGTGCCAGTAGTGGCGAGACTAGCGGGTTCTACACAGATACGCAGTATTTT; j_call: TRBJ2-3; v_call: TRBV19; cdr3_length: 17; clone_size: NA; d_call: TRBD2
cdr3_aa: CASRRPGIVYEQYF; cdr3_nt: TGTGCCAGCAGGCGGCCGGGGATCGTCTACGAGCAGTACTTC; j_call: TRBJ2-7; v_call: TRBV28; cdr3_length: 14; clone_size: few; d_call: NA
cdr3_aa: CASSPGQPNEQFF; cdr3_nt: TGTGCCAGCTCACCGGGCCAACCCAATGAGCAGTTCTTC; j_call: TRBJ2-1; v_call: TRBV18; cdr3_length: 13; clone_size: NA; d_call: NA
cdr3_aa: CASTINSGSLYEQFF; cdr3_nt: TGTGCCAGCACTATTAATAGCGGGAGTTTATATGAGCAGTTCTTC; j_call: TRBJ2-1; v_call: TRBV28; cdr3_length: 15; clone_size: NA; d_call: TRBD2
cdr3_aa: CATLRGDYEQYF; cdr3_nt: TGTGCCACCCTTAGGGGGGACTACGAGCAGTACTTC; j_call: TRBJ2-7; v_call: TRBV28; cdr3_length: 12; clone_size: few; d_call: NA
cdr3_aa: CASGRSSGSRNEQFF; cdr3_nt: TGTGCCAGCGGAAGATCTAGCGGCTCCCGGAATGAGCAGTTCTTC; j_call: TRBJ2-1; v_call: TRBV6-8; cdr3_length: 15; clone_size: few; d_call: TRBD2
cdr3_aa: CASSDLGGYGNTIYF; cdr3_nt: TGTGCCAGCAGTGACCTCGGGGGGTACGGGAACACCATATATTTT; j_call: TRBJ1-3; v_call: TRBV6-8; cdr3_length: 15; clone_size: medium-sized; d_call: NA
cdr3_aa: CSVEGLAGVKNIQYF; cdr3_nt: TGCAGCGTTGAGGGGCTAGCGGGGGTCAAAAACATTCAGTACTTC; j_call: TRBJ2-4; v_call: TRBV29-1; cdr3_length: 15; clone_size: few; d_call: TRBD2
cdr3_aa: CASSLNGYGYTF; cdr3_nt: TGTGCCAGCAGTTTAAACGGGTATGGCTACACCTTC; j_call: TRBJ1-2; v_call: TRBV28; cdr3_length: 12; clone_size: NA; d_call: NA
cdr3_aa: CASSANTGWKQYF; cdr3_nt: TGTGCCAGCAGTGCGAATACGGGGTGGAAGCAGTACTTC; j_call: TRBJ2-7; v_call: TRBV25-1; cdr3_length: 13; clone_size: NA; d_call: NA
cdr3_aa: CASSVENTGELFF; cdr3_nt: TGTGCCAGCAGCGTAGAAAACACCGGGGAGCTGTTTTTT; j_call: TRBJ2-2; v_call: TRBV9; cdr3_length: 13; clone_size: NA; d_call: NA
cdr3_aa: CASSFSWTANYGYTF; cdr3_nt: TGTGCCAGCAGCTTTTCATGGACAGCTAACTATGGCTACACCTTC; j_call: TRBJ1-2; v_call: TRBV11-3; cdr3_length: 15; clone_size: NA; d_call: NA
cdr3_aa: CASSLQGATHIQYF; cdr3_nt: TGTGCCAGCAGCCTGCAGGGGGCGACTCACATTCAGTACTTC; j_call: TRBJ2-4; v_call: TRBV11-3; cdr3_length: 14; clone_size: NA; d_call: TRBD1
cdr3_aa: CASTRTGASNEKLFF; cdr3_nt: TGTGCCAGCACTCGGACGGGGGCCTCTAATGAAAAACTGTTTTTT; j_call: TRBJ1-4; v_call: TRBV11-3; cdr3_length: 15; clone_size: medium-sized; d_call: NA
cdr3_aa: CASSSHTGVGEQYF; cdr3_nt: TGTGCCAGCAGTTCCCACACAGGGGTCGGCGAGCAGTACTTC; j_call: TRBJ2-7; v_call: TRBV28; cdr3_length: 14; clone_size: NA; d_call: TRBD1
cdr3_aa: CASSSGLAGLFNEQFF; cdr3_nt: TGTGCCAGCAGCTCGGGACTAGCGGGCCTATTCAATGAGCAGTTCTTC; j_call: TRBJ2-1; v_call: TRBV11-3; cdr3_length: 16; clone_size: few; d_call: TRBD2
cdr3_aa: CASSYEGSTDTQYF; cdr3_nt: TGTGCCAGCAGTTACGAGGGTAGCACAGATACGCAGTATTTT; j_call: TRBJ2-3; v_call: TRBV6-8; cdr3_length: 14; clone_size: NA; d_call: NA
cdr3_aa: CASRMDRDHYEQYF; cdr3_nt: TGTGCCAGCAGAATGGACAGGGATCACTACGAGCAGTACTTC; j_call: TRBJ2-7; v_call: TRBV9; cdr3_length: 14; clone_size: few; d_call: TRBD1
cdr3_aa: CASSSGLRGTDTQYF; cdr3_nt: TGTGCCAGCAGCTCCGGACTCAGGGGTACAGATACGCAGTATTTT; j_call: TRBJ2-3; v_call: TRBV11-3; cdr3_length: 15; clone_size: NA; d_call: NA
cdr3_aa: CASTNPNTGELFF; cdr3_nt: TGTGCCAGCACAAATCCGAACACCGGGGAGCTGTTTTTT; j_call: TRBJ2-2; v_call: TRBV19; cdr3_length: 13; clone_size: NA; d_call: NA
cdr3_aa: CASSPRGGPPNTEAFF; cdr3_nt: TGTGCCAGCAGCCCCCGCGGGGGGCCACCGAACACTGAAGCTTTCTTT; j_call: TRBJ1-1; v_call: TRBV28; cdr3_length: 16; clone_size: NA; d_call: NA
cdr3_aa: CAWSVNLNTEAFF; cdr3_nt: TGTGCCTGGAGTGTAAATCTGAACACTGAAGCTTTCTTT; j_call: TRBJ1-1; v_call: TRBV30; cdr3_length: 13; clone_size: large; d_call: NA
cdr3_aa: CASTPTGASQPQHF; cdr3_nt: TGTGCCAGTACGCCTACAGGGGCGAGTCAGCCCCAGCATTTT; j_call: TRBJ1-5; v_call: TRBV19; cdr3_length: 14; clone_size: few; d_call: TRBD1
cdr3_aa: CASVRDQETQYF; cdr3_nt: TGTGCCAGCGTCCGGGACCAAGAGACCCAGTACTTC; j_call: TRBJ2-5; v_call: TRBV9; cdr3_length: 12; clone_size: medium-sized; d_call: NA
cdr3_aa: CASSYKLGGTGELFF; cdr3_nt: TGTGCCAGCAGTTACAAACTAGGGGGCACCGGGGAGCTGTTTTTT; j_call: TRBJ2-2; v_call: TRBV6-8; cdr3_length: 15; clone_size: medium-sized; d_call: NA
cdr3_aa: CASSPGTVANEKLFF; cdr3_nt: TGCGCCAGCAGCCCGGGGACAGTAGCTAATGAAAAACTGTTTTTT; j_call: TRBJ1-4; v_call: TRBV4-1; cdr3_length: 15; clone_size: few; d_call: TRBD1
cdr3_aa: CASSSRGRGTEAFF; cdr3_nt: TGCGCCAGCAGCTCCAGGGGGCGTGGCACTGAAGCTTTCTTT; j_call: TRBJ1-1; v_call: TRBV5-1; cdr3_length: 14; clone_size: NA; d_call: TRBD1
cdr3_aa: CASSQGWETQYF; cdr3_nt: TGTGCCAGTTCACAGGGTTGGGAGACCCAGTACTTC; j_call: TRBJ2-5; v_call: TRBV28; cdr3_length: 12; clone_size: few; d_call: NA
cdr3_aa: CASRDSRTSGRGEQYF; cdr3_nt: TGTGCCAGCAGGGACTCACGGACTAGCGGGAGGGGCGAGCAGTACTTC; j_call: TRBJ2-7; v_call: TRBV6-8; cdr3_length: 16; clone_size: NA; d_call: TRBD2
cdr3_aa: CASSMGAGGIEPQHF; cdr3_nt: TGTGCCAGTAGTATGGGAGCAGGGGGCATCGAGCCCCAGCATTTT; j_call: TRBJ1-5; v_call: TRBV19; cdr3_length: 15; clone_size: NA; d_call: TRBD1
cdr3_aa: CASGRSGLDNSPLHF; cdr3_nt: TGTGCCAGCGGTCGATCGGGACTAGATAATTCACCCCTCCACTTT; j_call: TRBJ1-6; v_call: TRBV6-8; cdr3_length: 15; clone_size: few; d_call: NA